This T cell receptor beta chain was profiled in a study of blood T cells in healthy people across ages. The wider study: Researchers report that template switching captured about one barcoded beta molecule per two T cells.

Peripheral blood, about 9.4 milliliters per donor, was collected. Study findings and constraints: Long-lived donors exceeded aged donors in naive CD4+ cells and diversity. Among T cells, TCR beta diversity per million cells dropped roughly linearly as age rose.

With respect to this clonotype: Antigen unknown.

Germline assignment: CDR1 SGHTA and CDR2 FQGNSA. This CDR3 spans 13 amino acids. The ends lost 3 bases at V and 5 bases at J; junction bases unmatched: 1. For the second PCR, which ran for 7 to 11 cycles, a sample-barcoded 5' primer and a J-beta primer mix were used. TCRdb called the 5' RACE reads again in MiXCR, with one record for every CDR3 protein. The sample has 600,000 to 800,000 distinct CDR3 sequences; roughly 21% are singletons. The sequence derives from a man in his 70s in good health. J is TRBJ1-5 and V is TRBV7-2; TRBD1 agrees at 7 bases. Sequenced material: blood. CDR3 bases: TGTGCCAGCAGCTTGAGGGGGCATCAGCCCCAGCATTTT. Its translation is CASSLRGHQPQHF.